Listed here is a single T cell receptor beta chain. No antigen is known for it. The CDR3 has 13 amino acids. CDR1 and CDR2 (germline): SQVTM, ANQGSEA. The V and J ends lost 7 bases and 5 bases, in that order; junction bases with no gene match: 4. The immunoSEQ assay amplified TCRB CDR3 from up to roughly 2 ug DNA. The assay was immunoSEQ multiplex PCR, and TCRdb's table has in-frame clones only and misses some. The table includes approximately 84,000 clones, about nine tenths detected once. The data were taken from a study of glioma-infiltrating T cells after dendritic cell vaccination. Whole-study findings and limits: Longer survival after dendritic cell vaccination followed higher pretreatment TIL content.

Here the sequenced sample was blood, taken before dendritic cell vaccination. This chain uses TRBV29-1 with TRBJ1-4; TRBD1 matches at 10 bases. The sequence derives from a human donor with glioblastoma. The CDR3 nucleotides are TGCAGCGCACAGACAGGGGGCAATGAAAAACTGTTTTTT. Amino acid sequence: CSAQTGGNEKLFF.